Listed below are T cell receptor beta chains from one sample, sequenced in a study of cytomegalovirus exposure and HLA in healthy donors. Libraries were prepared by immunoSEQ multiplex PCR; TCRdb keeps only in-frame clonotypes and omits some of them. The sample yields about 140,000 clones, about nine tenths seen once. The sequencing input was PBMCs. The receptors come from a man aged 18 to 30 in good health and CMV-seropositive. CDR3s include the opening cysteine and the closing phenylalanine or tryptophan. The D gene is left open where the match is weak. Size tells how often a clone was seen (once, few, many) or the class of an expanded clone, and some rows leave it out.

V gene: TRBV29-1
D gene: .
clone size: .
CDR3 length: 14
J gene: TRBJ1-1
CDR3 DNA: TGCAGCGGAGGCTTCGGGGAGTTGAACACTGAAGCTTTCTTT
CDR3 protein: CSGGFGELNTEAFF

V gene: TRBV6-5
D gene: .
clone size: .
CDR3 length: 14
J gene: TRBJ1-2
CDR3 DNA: TGTGCCAGCACCTACCGTGGAGGGAACTATGGCTACACCTTC
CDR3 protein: CASTYRGGNYGYTF

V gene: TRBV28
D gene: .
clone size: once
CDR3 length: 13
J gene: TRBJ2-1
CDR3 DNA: TGTGCCAGCACCCTAGCGCCAGACAATGAGCAGTTCTTC
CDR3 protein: CASTLAPDNEQFF

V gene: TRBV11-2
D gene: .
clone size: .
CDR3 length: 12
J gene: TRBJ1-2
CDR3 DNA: TGTGCCAGCAGCGACCACAGTGGTGGCTACACCTTC
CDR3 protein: CASSDHSGGYTF

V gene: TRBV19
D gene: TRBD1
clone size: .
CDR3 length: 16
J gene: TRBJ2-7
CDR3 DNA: TGTGCCAGTAGTATAATAGTCCCGACAGGGGGCTACGAGCAGTACTTC
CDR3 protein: CASSIIVPTGGYEQYF

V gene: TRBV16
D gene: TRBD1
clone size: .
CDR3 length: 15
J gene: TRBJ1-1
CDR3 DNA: TGTGCCAGCAGCCTAGGGACAGGGGCGAACACTGAAGCTTTCTTT
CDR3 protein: CASSLGTGANTEAFF

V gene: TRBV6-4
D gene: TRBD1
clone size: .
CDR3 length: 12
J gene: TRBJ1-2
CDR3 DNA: TGTGCCAGCATCCCGGGACAGGGAGGCTACACCTTC
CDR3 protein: CASIPGQGGYTF

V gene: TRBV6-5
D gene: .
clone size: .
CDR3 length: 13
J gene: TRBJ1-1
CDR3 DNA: TGTGCCAGCATCAAGGGGATGAACACTGAAGCTTTCTTT
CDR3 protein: CASIKGMNTEAFF

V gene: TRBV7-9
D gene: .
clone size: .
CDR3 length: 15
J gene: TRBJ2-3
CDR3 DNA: TGTGCCAGCAGCTTTGGCGGAGGAGCTCTGAATACGCAGTATTTT
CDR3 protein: CASSFGGGALNTQYF

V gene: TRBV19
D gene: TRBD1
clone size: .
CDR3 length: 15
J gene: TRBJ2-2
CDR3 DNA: TGTGCCAGTATACGACAGGGGGCGATAGCCGGGGAGCTGTTTTTT
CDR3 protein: CASIRQGAIAGELFF

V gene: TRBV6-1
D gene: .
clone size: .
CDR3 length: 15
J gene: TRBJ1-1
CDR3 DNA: TGTGCCAGCAGTGAAGCCGCAGGTCTGAACACTGAAGCTTTCTTT
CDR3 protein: CASSEAAGLNTEAFF

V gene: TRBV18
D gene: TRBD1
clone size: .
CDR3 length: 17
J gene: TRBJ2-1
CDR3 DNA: TGTGCCAGCTCACCAAACGCAGGGGGAGTAGCCTACAATGAGCAGTTCTTC
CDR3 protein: CASSPNAGGVAYNEQFF

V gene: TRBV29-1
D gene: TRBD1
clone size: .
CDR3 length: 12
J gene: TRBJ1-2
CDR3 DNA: TGCAGCGTTGAGGGACAGAACTATGGCTACACCTTC
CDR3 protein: CSVEGQNYGYTF

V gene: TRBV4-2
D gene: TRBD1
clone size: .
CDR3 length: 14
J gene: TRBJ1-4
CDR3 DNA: TGTGCCAGCAGCCAGCAGGGGGTTGGAGAAAAACTGTTTTTT
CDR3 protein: CASSQQGVGEKLFF

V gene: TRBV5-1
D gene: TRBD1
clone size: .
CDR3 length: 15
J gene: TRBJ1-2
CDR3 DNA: TGCGCCAGCAGCTTGGTTACAGGGGCCGACTATGGCTACACCTTC
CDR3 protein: CASSLVTGADYGYTF

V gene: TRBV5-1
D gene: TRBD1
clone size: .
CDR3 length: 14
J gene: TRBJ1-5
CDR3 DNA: TGCGCCAGCAGCGACGGGACAGGGGGGCAGCCCCAGCATTTT
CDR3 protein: CASSDGTGGQPQHF